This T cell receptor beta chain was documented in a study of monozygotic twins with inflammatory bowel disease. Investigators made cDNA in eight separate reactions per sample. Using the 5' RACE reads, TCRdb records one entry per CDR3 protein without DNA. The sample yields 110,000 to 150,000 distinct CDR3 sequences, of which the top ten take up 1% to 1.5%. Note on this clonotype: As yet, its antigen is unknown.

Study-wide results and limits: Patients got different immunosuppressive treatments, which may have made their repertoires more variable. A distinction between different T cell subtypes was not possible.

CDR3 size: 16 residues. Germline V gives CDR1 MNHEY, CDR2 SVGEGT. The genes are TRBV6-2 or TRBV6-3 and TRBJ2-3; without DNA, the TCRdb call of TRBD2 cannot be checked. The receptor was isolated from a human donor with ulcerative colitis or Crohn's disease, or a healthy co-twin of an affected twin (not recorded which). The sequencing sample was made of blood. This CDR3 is CASTFLMAGEADTQYF.